What follows describes a single T cell receptor beta chain. Each CDR3 protein is one row after TCRdb ran MiXCR on the 5' RACE reads. The sample holds about 26,000 distinct CDR3 sequences, about 4.2% seen once. This entry comes from a study of early T cells in non-severe SARS-CoV-2 infection. Germline assignment: CDR1 SNHLY and CDR2 FYNNEI. This CDR3 has 13 residues. Unmatched junction bases numbered 10, after V lost 8 bases and J lost 10 bases. This chain joins TRBV2 and TRBJ2-1; 8 nucleotides line up with TRBD2. The sample taken for sequencing was whole blood. This TCR was recovered from an adult who was a healthcare worker with PCR-confirmed SARS-CoV-2 infection or an uninfected control (not recorded which). CDR3 nucleotides: TGTGCCAGCTGGGGACTAGTGGGAGGGGAGCAGTTCTTC. Protein sequence: CASWGLVGGEQFF.